The 12 T cell receptor beta chains presented below share a single source sample, sequenced in a study of cytomegalovirus exposure and HLA in healthy donors (dated by TCRdb to 2016 to 2017). Library prep was done by the immunoSEQ multiplex PCR assay. For the multiplex PCR, a mixture combining 60 forward primers for TCR Vbeta segments and 13 reverse primers for TCR Jbeta segments was used. The source is immuneACCESS, and TCRdb retained only in-frame sequences with V and J called. Part of the clones is not carried over; for the studies checked, unresolved V genes explain less than half of this, and the remainder is unexplained. The sample profile shows fewer than 130,000 clones; around 80% of them were found once. The ten largest make up roughly 6% of the sample. Sample: PBMCs. Every receptor here comes from a man aged 25-45 years in good health and CMV-seropositive.

This clone was counted a few times. The CDR3 loop reads CASSYLGEGGYTF. CDR3 DNA: TGTGCCAGCAGTTATCTGGGGGAGGGTGGCTACACCTTC. The chain links TRBV6-6 to TRBJ1-2; TRBD1 is a possible D gene (5 bases). The CDR3 contains 13 residues. In germline, CDR1 is MNHNY, CDR2 SVGAGI (reference sequence). V lost 3 bases to trimming and J lost 7 bases, with 12 bases between them.

The chain recombines TRBV30 with TRBJ2-2; 11 positions match TRBD2. Unmatched junction bases numbered 6, after V lost 0 bases and J lost 6 bases. This CDR3 contains 16 residues. The V gene's germline CDR1 is GTSNPN and CDR2 SVGIG (reference sequence). The CDR3 sequence is CAWSVRSSGGPGELFF. The DNA for the CDR3 is TGTGCCTGGAGTGTACGGTCTAGCGGGGGGCCCGGGGAGCTGTTTTTT.

The rearrangement uses TRBV19 and TRBJ2-7; tentatively, D is TRBD1 (6 bases). The CDR3 contains 14 residues. V was pared by 0 bases and J by 2 bases, with 8 bases between. Germline V CDR1 and CDR2: LNHDA, SQIVND (reference sequence). CDR3 DNA: TGTGCCAGTAGTATAGAGACAGGTCCCTACGAGCAGTACTTC. Its translation is CASSIETGPYEQYF.

The V and J genes are TRBV18 and TRBJ2-5; 10 bases are shared with TRBD1. After removal of 2 bases from V and 4 bases from J, the junction contained 10 bases not matched to a gene. The CDR3 is made up of 17 amino acids. Germline loops: CDR1 KGHSH, CDR2 LQKENI. The CDR3 DNA follows: TGTGCCAGCTCACCAACCGCCTCATGGACAGGGGGAGAGACCCAGTACTTC. This sequence encodes CASSPTASWTGGETQYF.

The chain joins TRBV11-3 to TRBJ2-7, with TRBD1 identical over 8 bases. The J segment lost 3 bases and the V segment lost 1 base, leaving 5 bases of the junction unmatched. The CDR3 covers 15 residues. From germline, CDR1 is SGHNT and CDR2 YENEEA. The CDR3 region is CASSLARTGFYEQYF. CDR3 in DNA: TGTGCCAGCAGCTTAGCTAGGACAGGGTTCTACGAGCAGTACTTC.

This sequence joins TRBV19 and TRBJ2-2; D uncertain. The V end was cut by 5 bases, the J end by 6 bases, with 10 bases between. From germline, CDR1 is LNHDA and CDR2 SQIVND (reference sequence). This CDR3 spans 13 amino acids. CDR3 sequence (DNA): TGTGCCAGTAGTTCGTACAATCCCGGGGAGCTGTTTTTT. Its protein is CASSSYNPGELFF.

Turning to this clone: Its ends do not fully match the called genes, so a read error is possible. The gene calls are TRBV7-9 and TRBJ1-3; D might be TRBD1 (6 bases). Germline V gives CDR1 SEHNR, CDR2 FQNEAQ (reference sequence). This CDR3 has 16 amino acids. CDR3 DNA sequence: TGTTCCAGCAGCTTGGCCACAGGGATTCGCGGAAACACCATATATTTT. This codes for CSSSLATGIRGNTIYF.

The chain combines TRBV14 with TRBJ2-1; D perhaps matches TRBD2 (6 bases). The V and J ends lost 3 bases and 14 bases respectively, with 17 bases between them. Germline V gene lookup returns CDR1 SGHDN and CDR2 FVKESK. The CDR3 consists of 13 residues. This CDR3 is CASSQGFGAGKFF. CDR3 bases: TGTGCCAGCAGCCAGGGGTTCGGGGCGGGGAAGTTCTTC.

By sample fraction, this clone is medium-sized. The rearrangement links TRBV6-1 to TRBJ1-1; the match to TRBD1 covers 7 bases. V shed 8 bases and J 7 bases; nucleotides not matched to a gene: 1. In germline, CDR1 is MNHNS, CDR2 SASEGT. The CDR3 contains 10 residues. This CDR3 is CASGDSEAFF. In DNA form, the CDR3 reads TGTGCCAGCGGGGACAGTGAAGCTTTCTTT.

CDR3 in DNA: TGTGCCAGCAGTTACGTGAGGGAACCCATTGATGGCTACACCTTC. The encoded protein is CASSYVREPIDGYTF. The chain couples TRBV6-5 to TRBJ1-2, with D unclear. The CDR3 is 15 residues long. Per germline, CDR1 MNHEY and CDR2 SVGAGI. V lost 2 bases to trimming and J lost 6 bases, with 16 bases between them.

As concerns this clone: Different DNA sequences within this sample yield the same CDR3. The V gene is TRBV30, the J gene TRBJ1-6; D gene ambiguous. This CDR3 spans 15 amino acids. V was clipped by 0 bases and J by 5 bases, with 11 bases between them. Germline CDR1 reads GTSNPN; CDR2 reads SVGIG (reference sequence). The CDR3 is CAWSVRDRDNSPLHF. The CDR3 coding sequence is TGTGCCTGGAGTGTGAGGGATAGAGATAATTCACCCCTCCACTTT.

The chain has TRBV6-1 and TRBJ1-4; 10 bases fit TRBD1. In germline, CDR1 is MNHNS, CDR2 SASEGT. This CDR3 has 16 amino acids. Trimming removed 3 bases from V and 7 bases from J; junction bases left unmatched: 8. The CDR3 spells CASSDGRDRGGEKLFF. The CDR3 bases are TGTGCCAGCAGTGATGGACGGGACAGGGGAGGTGAAAAACTGTTTTTT.